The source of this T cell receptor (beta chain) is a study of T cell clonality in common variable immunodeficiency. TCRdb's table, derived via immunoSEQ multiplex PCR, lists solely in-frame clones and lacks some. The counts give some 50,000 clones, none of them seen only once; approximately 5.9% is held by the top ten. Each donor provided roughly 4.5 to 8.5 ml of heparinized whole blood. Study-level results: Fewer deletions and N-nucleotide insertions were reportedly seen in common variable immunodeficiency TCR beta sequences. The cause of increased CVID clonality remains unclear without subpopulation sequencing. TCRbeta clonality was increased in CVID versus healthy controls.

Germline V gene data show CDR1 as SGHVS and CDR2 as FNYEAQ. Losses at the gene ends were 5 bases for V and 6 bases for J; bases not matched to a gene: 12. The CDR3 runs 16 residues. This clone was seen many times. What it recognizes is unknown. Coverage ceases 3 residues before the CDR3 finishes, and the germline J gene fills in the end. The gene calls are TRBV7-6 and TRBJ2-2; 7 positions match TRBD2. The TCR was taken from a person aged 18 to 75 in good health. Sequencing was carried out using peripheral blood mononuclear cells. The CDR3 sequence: CASSHEQSGVPGELFF. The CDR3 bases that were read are TGTGCCAGCAGCCACGAACAGAGCGGGGTCCCCGGGGAG.